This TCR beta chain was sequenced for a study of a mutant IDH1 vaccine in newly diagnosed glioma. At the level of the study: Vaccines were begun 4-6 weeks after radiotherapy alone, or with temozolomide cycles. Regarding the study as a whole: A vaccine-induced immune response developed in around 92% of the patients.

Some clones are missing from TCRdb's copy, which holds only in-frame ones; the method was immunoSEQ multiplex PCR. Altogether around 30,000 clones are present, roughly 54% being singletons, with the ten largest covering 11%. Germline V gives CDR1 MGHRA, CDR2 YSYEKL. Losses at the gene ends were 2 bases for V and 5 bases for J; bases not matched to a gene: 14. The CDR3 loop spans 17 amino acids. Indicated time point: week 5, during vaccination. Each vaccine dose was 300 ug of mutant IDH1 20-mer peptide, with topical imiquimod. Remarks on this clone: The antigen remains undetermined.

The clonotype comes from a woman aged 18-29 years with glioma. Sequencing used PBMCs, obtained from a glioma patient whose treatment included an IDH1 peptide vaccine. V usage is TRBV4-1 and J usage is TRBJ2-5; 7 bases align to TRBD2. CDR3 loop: CASSQLFPGPGGETQYF. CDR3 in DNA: TGCGCCAGCAGCCAACTTTTTCCGGGACCCGGGGGGGAGACCCAGTACTTC.